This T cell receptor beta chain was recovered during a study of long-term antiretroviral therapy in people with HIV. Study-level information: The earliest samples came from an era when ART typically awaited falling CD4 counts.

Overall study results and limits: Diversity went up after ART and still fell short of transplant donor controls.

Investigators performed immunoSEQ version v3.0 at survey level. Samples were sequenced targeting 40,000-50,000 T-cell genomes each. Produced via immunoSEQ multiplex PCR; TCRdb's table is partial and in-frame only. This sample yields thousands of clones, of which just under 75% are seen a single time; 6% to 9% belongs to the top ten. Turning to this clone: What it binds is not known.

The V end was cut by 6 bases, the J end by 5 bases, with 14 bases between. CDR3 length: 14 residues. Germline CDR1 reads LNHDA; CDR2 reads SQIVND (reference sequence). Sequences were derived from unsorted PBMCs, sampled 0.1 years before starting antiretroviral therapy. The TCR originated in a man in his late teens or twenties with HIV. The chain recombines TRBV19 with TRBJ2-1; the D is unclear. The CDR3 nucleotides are TGTGCCAGTAGAGCAGGCCTACTCCACAATGAGCAGTTCTTC. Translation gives CASRAGLLHNEQFF. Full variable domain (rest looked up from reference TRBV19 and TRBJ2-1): DGGITQSPKYLFRKEGQNVTLSCEQNLNHDAMYWYRQDPGQGLRLIYYSQIVNDFQKGDIAEGYSVSREKKESFPLTVTSAQKNPTAFYLCASRAGLLHNEQFFGPGTRLTVL.